Included here is one TCR beta chain sequence, with context. Its antigen is unknown. TCRdb ran MiXCR on the RT-PCR reads and lists one entry per CDR3 protein. The sample records about 780,000 distinct CDR3 sequences, approximately 17% being singletons. This sample is drawn from a study of response to subunit inactivated influenza vaccine. The CDR3 runs 15 residues. V was clipped by 10 bases and J by 2 bases, with 15 bases between them. Germline CDR1 LNHDA, CDR2 SQIVND (reference sequence). Study-wide findings and caveats: Only a handful of new T cells, the authors suggested, are recruited with each seasonal influenza vaccination.

The sample was PBMCs from blood, taken around 5 days after vaccination. The clonotype originates from a man aged 50 to 59 who received an inactivated influenza vaccine. This chain links TRBV19 with TRBJ2-6, with a possible D match to TRBD2 (7 bases). The CDR3 region has the DNA TGTGCCACTATGGGGGGGGCGGCTGGGGCCAACGTCCTGACTTTC. Its protein product is CATMGGAAGANVLTF.